The rows below give T cell receptor beta chains drawn from one sample of a study of T cell responses to AZD1222 COVID-19 vaccine. Using immunoSEQ multiplex PCR, the repertoire was profiled, and TCRdb retains in-frame clones only, with some absent. The sample lists approximately 130,000 clones; under 95% were seen once. The sequenced sample was peripheral blood, obtained on day 0 of AZD1222 vaccination. The receptors originated from an adult in good health. Both conserved end residues are part of each CDR3. The D gene is left open where the match is weak. Not every row has a clone size; where given, it reads once, few, many or a size class.

abundance	v_gene	d_gene	j_gene	CDR3aa	CDR3nt
-	TRBV30	TRBD2	TRBJ2-1	CAWRGLAGFGEQFF	TGTGCCTGGAGGGGACTAGCGGGATTCGGTGAGCAGTTCTTC
-	TRBV28	-	TRBJ1-3	CASSPTVVYTIYF	TGTGCCAGCAGCCCGACAGTTGTGTACACCATATATTTT
once	TRBV4-1	-	TRBJ2-1	CASGMDSTPPNEQFF	TGCGCCAGCGGTATGGACTCAACCCCTCCAAATGAGCAGTTCTTC
-	TRBV28	TRBD1	TRBJ1-1	CASSLPGGVGTEAFF	TGTGCCAGCAGTCTCCCAGGGGGAGTTGGAACTGAAGCTTTCTTT
-	TRBV7-9	-	TRBJ1-2	CASSLEVSVSYGYTF	TGTGCCAGCAGCTTAGAGGTATCGGTGAGCTATGGCTACACCTTC
-	TRBV7-9	TRBD2	TRBJ2-2	CASSSPPGLAGNTGELFF	TGTGCCAGCAGCTCACCACCGGGACTAGCGGGTAACACCGGGGAGCTGTTTTTT
-	TRBV5-5	-	TRBJ2-2	CASTGRGRGTGELFF	TGTGCCAGCACCGGCCGGGGACGGGGAACCGGGGAGCTGTTTTTT
-	TRBV28	-	TRBJ1-1	CASSAPGTQNTEAFF	TGTGCCAGCAGTGCACCCGGGACCCAGAACACTGAAGCTTTCTTT
-	TRBV24-1	-	TRBJ2-7	CATSDSRALGEQYF	TGTGCCACCAGTGATTCCCGCGCGCTGGGAGAGCAGTACTTC
-	TRBV2	-	TRBJ1-3	CASSVRGRGDTIYF	TGTGCCAGCAGTGTCAGGGGCAGGGGCGACACCATATATTTT
-	TRBV30	TRBD2	TRBJ2-3	CAWSVIAGRDTQYF	TGTGCCTGGAGTGTAATAGCGGGAAGGGATACGCAGTATTTT
once	TRBV11-2	-	TRBJ1-5	CASSLAGVSQPQHF	TGTGCCAGCAGCTTAGCAGGGGTCAGTCAGCCCCAGCATTTT
-	TRBV5-6	-	TRBJ2-7	CASSPNRGAREQYF	TGTGCCAGCAGCCCCAATCGGGGGGCGCGGGAGCAGTACTTC
-	TRBV6-6	-	TRBJ1-1	CASSYSGRGTEAFF	TGTGCCAGCAGTTACTCCGGGAGGGGGACTGAAGCTTTCTTT
medium-sized	TRBV7-3	-	TRBJ2-7	CASSKGQFEQYF	TGTGCCAGCAGCAAAGGACAGTTCGAGCAGTACTTC